This T cell receptor (beta chain) was sequenced in a study of control samples from healthy donors and cancer patients. V was cut by 6 bases and J by 6 bases, with 18 bases left in between. Germline CDR1 reads SGHTA; CDR2 reads FQGNSA. The CDR3 is 15 residues long. Some clones are missing from TCRdb's copy, which holds only in-frame ones; the method was immunoSEQ multiplex PCR. The sample has roughly 140,000 clones; about nine tenths are singletons. The sequence was collected from a man aged 25-45 years in good health. This chain links TRBV7-2 with TRBJ2-1; D ambiguous. The sample consisted of blood. The CDR3 loop is CASRGLELNLNEQFF. CDR3 nucleotides: TGTGCCAGCAGGGGTCTGGAGCTCAACCTCAATGAGCAGTTCTTC.